The T cell receptor beta chain under discussion was sequenced for a study of blood T cell repertoires in COVID-19. This clone was recorded only once. V lost 2 bases to trimming and J lost 4 bases; unmatched junction nucleotides: 7. This CDR3 is built from 15 residues. The germline V gene has CDR1 SGHVS and CDR2 FNYEAQ. Participant reports of clinical history set cohort assignment. Sequenced by immunoSEQ multiplex PCR; TCRdb stores in-frame clones only, minus some. This sample yields fewer than 400,000 clones, of which 85% are seen a single time; 1.5% to 2% belongs to the top ten. The material sequenced was PBMCs or T cells enriched from blood (not recorded which). The chain uses TRBV7-6 and TRBJ2-7; TRBD1 matches 8 bases. The TCR was taken from a woman aged 25 to 39 who had been exposed to COVID-19. The CDR3 DNA reads TGTGCCAGCAGCTTACAGGGGGCGCCGGGGTACGAGCAGTACTTC. Protein sequence: CASSLQGAPGYEQYF.